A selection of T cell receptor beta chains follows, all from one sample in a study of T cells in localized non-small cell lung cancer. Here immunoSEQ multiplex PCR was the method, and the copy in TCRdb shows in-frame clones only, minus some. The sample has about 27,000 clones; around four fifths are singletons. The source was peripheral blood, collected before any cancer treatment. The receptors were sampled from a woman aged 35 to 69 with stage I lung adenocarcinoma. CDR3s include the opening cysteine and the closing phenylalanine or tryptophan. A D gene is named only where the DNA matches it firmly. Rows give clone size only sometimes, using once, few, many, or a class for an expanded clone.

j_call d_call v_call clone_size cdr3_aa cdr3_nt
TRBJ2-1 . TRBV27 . CASRMGGAGTYNEQFF TGTGCCAGCCGCATGGGGGGGGCTGGAACCTACAATGAGCAGTTCTTC
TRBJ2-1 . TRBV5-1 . CASSLTAQATNEQFF TGCGCCAGCAGCTTGACAGCCCAGGCTACAAATGAGCAGTTCTTC
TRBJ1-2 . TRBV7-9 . CASSLSGARVYGYTF TGTGCCAGCAGCTTAAGCGGGGCTCGGGTCTATGGCTACACCTTC
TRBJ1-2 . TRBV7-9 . CASSLDSGWYGYTF TGTGCCAGCAGCTTAGATTCAGGGTGGTATGGCTACACCTTC
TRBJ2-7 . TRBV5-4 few CASSSDRKVQYF TGTGCCAGCAGCTCCGACAGGAAGGTGCAGTACTTC
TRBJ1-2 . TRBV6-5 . CASSYAHGYTF TGTGCCAGCAGTTACGCCCATGGCTACACCTTC
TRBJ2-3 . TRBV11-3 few CASSLGRSTDTQYF TGTGCCAGCAGCTTAGGCCGATCCACAGATACGCAGTATTTT
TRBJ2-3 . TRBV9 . CASSVLDLRGADTQYF TGTGCCAGCAGCGTACTGGACCTGCGGGGCGCAGATACGCAGTATTTT
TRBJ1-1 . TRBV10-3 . CAISVAGNPEAFF TGTGCCATCAGTGTAGCAGGTAATCCTGAAGCTTTCTTT
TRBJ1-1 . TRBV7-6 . CASSQPDSVEAFF TGTGCCAGCAGCCAACCGGACAGTGTTGAAGCTTTCTTT
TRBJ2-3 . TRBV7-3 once CASSLQGGADTQYF TGTGCCAGCAGCTTACAGGGGGGTGCAGATACGCAGTATTTT
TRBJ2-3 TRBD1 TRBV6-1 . CASSAGQGSRGTDTQYF TGTGCCAGCAGTGCAGGACAGGGGTCAAGGGGTACAGATACGCAGTATTTT
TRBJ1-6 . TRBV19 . CASTPLAGLNSPLHF TGTGCCAGTACCCCCTTGGCAGGGTTGAATTCACCCCTCCACTTT
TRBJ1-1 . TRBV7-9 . CASSRLNTEAFF TGTGCCAGCAGCAGACTAAACACTGAAGCTTTCTTT
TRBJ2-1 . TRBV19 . CASSISSWGSNEQFF TGTGCCAGTAGTATATCTAGCTGGGGGTCCAATGAGCAGTTCTTC
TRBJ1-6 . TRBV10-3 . CAIRGMGNNSPLHF TGTGCCATCCGAGGGATGGGTAATAATTCACCCCTCCACTTT
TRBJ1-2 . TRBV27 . CASSPTWTSPSGGYTF TGTGCCAGCAGCCCCACGTGGACATCCCCCTCGGGGGGCTACACCTTC
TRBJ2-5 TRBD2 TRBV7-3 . CASSLGASGETQYF TGTGCCAGCAGCTTAGGTGCTAGCGGGGAGACCCAGTACTTC
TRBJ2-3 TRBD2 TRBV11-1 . CASSLGTRTADTQYF TGTGCCAGCAGCTTAGGGACTAGAACCGCAGATACGCAGTATTTT
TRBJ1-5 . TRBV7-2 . CASSLRRVQNEPQHF TGTGCCAGCAGCCTAAGGAGGGTTCAAAACGAGCCCCAGCATTTT
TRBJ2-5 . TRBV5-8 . CASSPRGVGRETQYF TGTGCCAGCAGCCCCAGGGGAGTTGGTAGAGAGACCCAGTACTTC
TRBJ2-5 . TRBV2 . CASRPPQGEEETQYF TGTGCCAGCAGACCGCCTCAGGGGGAGGAAGAGACCCAGTACTTC
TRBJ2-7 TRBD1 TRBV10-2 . CASAGGQGFSYEQYF TGCGCCAGCGCAGGGGGACAGGGATTCTCCTACGAGCAGTACTTC
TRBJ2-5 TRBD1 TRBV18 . CASSPSRQGGETQYF TGTGCCAGCTCACCGAGTCGACAGGGCGGGGAGACCCAGTACTTC
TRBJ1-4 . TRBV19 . CASSIINRPEKLFF TGTGCCAGTAGTATTATTAACAGGCCGGAAAAACTGTTTTTT
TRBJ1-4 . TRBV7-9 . CASSESRGATNEKLFF TGTGCCAGCAGCGAAAGCCGAGGGGCAACTAATGAAAAACTGTTTTTT
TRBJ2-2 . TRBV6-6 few CASSYQGELFF TGTGCCAGCAGTTACCAGGGGGAGCTGTTTTTT
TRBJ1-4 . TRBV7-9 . CASRPSGEKLFF TGTGCCAGCAGACCCTCGGGTGAAAAACTGTTTTTT
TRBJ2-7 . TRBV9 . CASSGRRRTYEQYF TGTGCCAGCAGCGGTCGGCGACGGACCTACGAGCAGTACTTC
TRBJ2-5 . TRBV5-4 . CASSLNPREETQYF TGTGCCAGCAGCTTGAACCCGAGGGAAGAGACCCAGTACTTC
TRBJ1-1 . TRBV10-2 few CASSVNTEAFF TGCGCCAGCAGTGTGAACACTGAAGCTTTCTTT
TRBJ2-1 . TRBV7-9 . CASSPSTSYNEQFF TGTGCCAGCAGCCCTAGTACTAGCTACAATGAGCAGTTCTTC
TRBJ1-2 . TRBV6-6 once CASRGDHNYGYTF TGTGCCAGCAGGGGGGATCATAACTATGGCTACACCTTC
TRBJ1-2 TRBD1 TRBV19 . CASSRDRGGFYGYTF TGTGCCAGTAGTCGGGACAGGGGGGGATTCTATGGCTACACCTTC
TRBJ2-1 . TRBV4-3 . CASSRSGPFDNEQFF TGCGCCAGCAGCCGTAGTGGCCCCTTCGACAATGAGCAGTTCTTC
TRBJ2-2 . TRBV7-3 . CASSPSTGELFF TGTGCCAGCAGCCCCAGCACCGGGGAGCTGTTTTTT
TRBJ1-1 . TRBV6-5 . CASSRANTEAFF TGTGCCAGCAGCAGGGCGAACACTGAAGCTTTCTTT
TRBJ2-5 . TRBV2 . CASSVGLGTQYF TGTGCCAGCAGTGTGGGCCTGGGGACCCAGTACTTC
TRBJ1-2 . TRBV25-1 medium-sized CASSGSKETGYMGYTF TGTGCCAGCAGTGGATCCAAGGAGACAGGCTACATGGGCTACACCTTC